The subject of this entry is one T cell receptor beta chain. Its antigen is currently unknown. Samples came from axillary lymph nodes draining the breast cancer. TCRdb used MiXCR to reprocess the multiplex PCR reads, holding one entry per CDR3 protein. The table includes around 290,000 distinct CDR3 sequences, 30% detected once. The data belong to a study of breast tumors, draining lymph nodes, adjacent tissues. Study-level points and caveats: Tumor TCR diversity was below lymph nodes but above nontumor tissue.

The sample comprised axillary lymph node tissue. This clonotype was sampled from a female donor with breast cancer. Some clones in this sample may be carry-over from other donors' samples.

The CDR3 region is CAISSDRVNTGYTF. The CDR3 nucleotides read TGTGCCATCAGCTCAGACAGGGTGAACACTGGCTACACCTTC. This chain links TRBV10-3 with TRBJ1-2; 7 positions agree with TRBD1. The V segment lost 6 bases and the J segment 7 bases; nucleotides outside the gene matches: 11. Germline assignment: CDR1 ENHRY and CDR2 SYGVKD. CDR3 length: 14 amino acids.